The 19 T cell receptor beta chains below come from one sample, sequenced in a study of T cell responses to AZD1222 COVID-19 vaccine. The data were produced by immunoSEQ multiplex PCR, yet TCRdb's version contains in-frame clones alone and is incomplete. The repertoire holds 95,000 to 120,000 clones, with approximately 89% as singletons. The source was peripheral blood, collected on day 0 of MenACWY control vaccination. These TCRs come from an adult in good health.

CDR3 region: CASTPWAQNYNEQFF. For the CDR3, the DNA is TGTGCCAGCACCCCATGGGCGCAAAATTACAATGAGCAGTTCTTC. The chain joins TRBV6-2 or TRBV6-3 to TRBJ2-1; D is ambiguous. Per germline, CDR1 MNHEY and CDR2 SVGEGT. There are 15 residues in the CDR3. V was shortened by 7 bases and J by 4 bases, with 17 bases between the two germline ends.

This chain connects TRBV6-6 to TRBJ1-4; 8 nucleotides match TRBD1. V was clipped by 2 bases and J by 5 bases; unmatched bases: 1. The germline V gene encodes CDR1 MNHNY and CDR2 SVGAGI (reference sequence). The CDR3 is 14 residues long. The CDR3 DNA reads TGTGCCAGCAGTTACGGGACAGGCAATGAAAAACTGTTTTTT. Protein product: CASSYGTGNEKLFF.

The gene calls are TRBV7-2 and TRBJ2-3; 7 bases fit TRBD1. V was pared by 5 bases and J by 4 bases, with 6 bases of the junction left unmatched. Germline CDR1 SGHTA, CDR2 FQGNSA. This CDR3 is 14 amino acids long. The CDR3 loop is CASSPRQGSDTQYF. The CDR3 DNA reads as TGTGCCAGCAGCCCCCGACAGGGATCAGATACGCAGTATTTT.

The chain is built from TRBV2 and TRBJ2-7, with a weak D call TRBD1 (5 bases). Between the trimmed V and J ends, which lost 6 bases and 2 bases, there was a span of 11 bases. The CDR3 runs to 13 residues. Germline V gene data show CDR1 as SNHLY and CDR2 as FYNNEI. The CDR3 sequence is CASRATETYEQYF. Written as DNA, the CDR3 is TGTGCCAGCAGAGCGACAGAGACCTACGAGCAGTACTTC.

V is TRBV11-2 and J is TRBJ1-6; maybe TRBD1 (5 bases). CDR1 is SGHAT and CDR2 is FQNNGV in the germline V gene. The CDR3 has 13 residues. The germline V and J ends were trimmed by 5 bases and 8 bases, with 10 bases remaining between them. CDR3 nucleotides: TGTGCCAGCAGCCACACGGGGGATTCACCCCTCCACTTT. It codes for CASSHTGDSPLHF.

The chain couples TRBV5-1 to TRBJ1-2; 7 bases agree with TRBD1. The germline CDR1 and CDR2 sequences are SGHRS and YFSETQ. The CDR3 contains 14 residues. V trimming: 2 bases; J trimming: 0 bases; junction bases outside the gene matches: 1. For the CDR3, the DNA is TGCGCCAGCAGCTTCGGGACAGCTAACTATGGCTACACCTTC. Encoded protein: CASSFGTANYGYTF. Using reference TRBV5-1 and TRBJ1-2 for the parts outside the CDR3, the full variable domain is KAGVTQTPRYLIKTRGQQVTLSCSPISGHRSVSWYQQTPGQGLQFLFEYFSETQRNKGNFPGRFSGRQFSNSRSEMNVSTLELGDSALYLCASSFGTANYGYTFGSGTRLTVV.

The chain joins TRBV7-8 to TRBJ2-3; D is uncertain. CDR3 size: 13 residues. The germline V gene has CDR1 SGHVS and CDR2 FQNEAQ. V was shortened by 5 bases and J by 2 bases, with 8 bases between the two germline ends. The CDR3 here is CASSRDTTDTQYF. The CDR3 DNA follows: TGTGCCAGCAGCCGAGACACCACAGATACGCAGTATTTT.

The chain is built from TRBV7-9 and TRBJ1-6; TRBD1 matches at 9 bases. The germline V gene has CDR1 SEHNR and CDR2 FQNEAQ (reference sequence). This CDR3 contains 15 residues. The J segment lost 9 bases and the V segment lost 4 bases, leaving 7 bases of the junction unmatched. The CDR3 loop is CASSSPGQGVSPLHF. The CDR3 DNA reads as TGTGCCAGCAGCTCTCCGGGACAGGGCGTTTCACCCCTCCACTTT.

The V call is TRBV29-1, the J call TRBJ1-1; D is unclear. Germline loops: CDR1 SQVTM, CDR2 ANQGSEA. V was trimmed by 3 bases and J by 10 bases, leaving 9 bases between them. The CDR3 is 10 residues long. DNA of the CDR3: TGCAGCGTTGACACCGACGTAGCTTTCTTT. Residues: CSVDTDVAFF.

The V gene is TRBV7-2, the J gene TRBJ2-2; D may match TRBD1 or TRBD2 (5 bases each). With 2 bases removed from V and 3 bases from J, the gap between germline ends came to 10 bases. Germline lookup yields CDR1 SGHTA and CDR2 FQGNSA. The CDR3 is made up of 15 amino acids. CDR3 nucleotide sequence: TGTGCCAGCAGCTTACGGGGCAGGGACACCGGGGAGCTGTTTTTT. It translates to CASSLRGRDTGELFF.

The chain links TRBV11-2 to TRBJ2-1; D gene ambiguous. V shed 0 bases and J shed 10 bases, with 16 bases lying between them. This CDR3 is built from 15 residues. CDR1 SGHAT and CDR2 FQNNGV come from the germline V gene. This chain's CDR3 is CASSLEIATLGEQFF. DNA of the CDR3: TGTGCCAGCAGCTTAGAGATAGCCACTTTAGGAGAGCAGTTCTTC.

The J gene is TRBJ1-6, the V gene TRBV7-9; D is ambiguous. The CDR3 length is 15 residues. The germline V gene has CDR1 SEHNR and CDR2 FQNEAQ (reference sequence). V was shortened by 1 base and J by 12 bases, with 16 bases between the two germline ends. CDR3 nucleotide sequence: TGTGCCAGCAGCTTAGTTGGGAGTGCCGCCGAACCCCTCCACTTT. It encodes CASSLVGSAAEPLHF.

This sequence joins TRBV7-2 and TRBJ1-2; no reliable D call. Germline V gene lookup returns CDR1 SGHTA and CDR2 FQGNSA. CDR3 length: 13 residues. V lost 1 base and J lost 8, with 11 bases in between. The CDR3 DNA reads TGTGCCAGCAGCTTAGGGCAAGGAGGCGGCTACACCTTC. It codes for CASSLGQGGGYTF.

This clone was observed a handful of times. V is TRBV7-9 and J is TRBJ2-1; no clear D gene. CDR1 is SEHNR and CDR2 is FQNEAQ in the germline V gene (reference sequence). This CDR3 is built from 13 residues. Trimming removed 5 bases at V and 7 bases at J, with 12 bases between. CDR3 sequence reads: CASSRPGMNEQFF. The CDR3 nucleotides are TGTGCCAGCAGCCGCCCCGGCATGAATGAGCAGTTCTTC.

The chain carries TRBV6-5 and TRBJ2-7, with D tentatively TRBD1 or TRBD2 (5 bases each). V was shortened by 6 bases and J by 3 bases, with 12 bases between the two germline ends. CDR3 length equals 13 residues. Germline CDR1 MNHEY, CDR2 SVGAGI. The CDR3 loop is CASSRDRRYEQYF. The CDR3 nucleotides are TGTGCCAGCAGCCGGGACCGCCGCTACGAGCAGTACTTC.

The chain links TRBV9 to TRBJ2-7, with 10 bases matching TRBD1. Germline V lookup: CDR1 SGDLS, CDR2 YYNGEE. This CDR3 has 13 residues. Trimming removed 3 bases from V and 6 bases from J; junction bases left unmatched: 3. The CDR3 spells CASSGGQGGEQYF. The CDR3, as DNA: TGTGCCAGCAGCGGCGGACAGGGGGGCGAGCAGTACTTC.

The J gene is TRBJ1-2, the V gene TRBV5-6, with 8 bases aligning to TRBD1. Per germline, CDR1 SGHDT and CDR2 YYEEEE. V shed 3 bases, J shed 6 bases, and the junction held 7 bases outside the gene matches. The CDR3 has 14 residues. This CDR3 reads CASSSTLDRDGYTF. The CDR3 bases are TGTGCCAGCAGCTCCACCTTGGACAGGGATGGCTACACCTTC.

This chain links TRBV10-3 with TRBJ1-2; D remains ambiguous. With 0 bases removed from V and 5 bases from J, the gap between germline ends came to 4 bases. Germline V gives CDR1 ENHRY, CDR2 SYGVKD. The CDR3 spans 12 residues. CDR3 nucleotides: TGTGCCATCAGTGAGTCCACTTATGGCTACACCTTC. Protein sequence: CAISESTYGYTF.

The chain links TRBV20-1 to TRBJ1-1; D unresolved. This CDR3 spans 13 amino acids. V dropped 3 bases and J dropped 2 bases, with 10 bases sitting between them. In germline, CDR1 is DFQATT, CDR2 SNEGSKA (reference sequence). The CDR3 DNA sequence: TGCAGTGCTAGTCGTTGGAGTAACACTGAAGCTTTCTTT. Encoded protein: CSASRWSNTEAFF.